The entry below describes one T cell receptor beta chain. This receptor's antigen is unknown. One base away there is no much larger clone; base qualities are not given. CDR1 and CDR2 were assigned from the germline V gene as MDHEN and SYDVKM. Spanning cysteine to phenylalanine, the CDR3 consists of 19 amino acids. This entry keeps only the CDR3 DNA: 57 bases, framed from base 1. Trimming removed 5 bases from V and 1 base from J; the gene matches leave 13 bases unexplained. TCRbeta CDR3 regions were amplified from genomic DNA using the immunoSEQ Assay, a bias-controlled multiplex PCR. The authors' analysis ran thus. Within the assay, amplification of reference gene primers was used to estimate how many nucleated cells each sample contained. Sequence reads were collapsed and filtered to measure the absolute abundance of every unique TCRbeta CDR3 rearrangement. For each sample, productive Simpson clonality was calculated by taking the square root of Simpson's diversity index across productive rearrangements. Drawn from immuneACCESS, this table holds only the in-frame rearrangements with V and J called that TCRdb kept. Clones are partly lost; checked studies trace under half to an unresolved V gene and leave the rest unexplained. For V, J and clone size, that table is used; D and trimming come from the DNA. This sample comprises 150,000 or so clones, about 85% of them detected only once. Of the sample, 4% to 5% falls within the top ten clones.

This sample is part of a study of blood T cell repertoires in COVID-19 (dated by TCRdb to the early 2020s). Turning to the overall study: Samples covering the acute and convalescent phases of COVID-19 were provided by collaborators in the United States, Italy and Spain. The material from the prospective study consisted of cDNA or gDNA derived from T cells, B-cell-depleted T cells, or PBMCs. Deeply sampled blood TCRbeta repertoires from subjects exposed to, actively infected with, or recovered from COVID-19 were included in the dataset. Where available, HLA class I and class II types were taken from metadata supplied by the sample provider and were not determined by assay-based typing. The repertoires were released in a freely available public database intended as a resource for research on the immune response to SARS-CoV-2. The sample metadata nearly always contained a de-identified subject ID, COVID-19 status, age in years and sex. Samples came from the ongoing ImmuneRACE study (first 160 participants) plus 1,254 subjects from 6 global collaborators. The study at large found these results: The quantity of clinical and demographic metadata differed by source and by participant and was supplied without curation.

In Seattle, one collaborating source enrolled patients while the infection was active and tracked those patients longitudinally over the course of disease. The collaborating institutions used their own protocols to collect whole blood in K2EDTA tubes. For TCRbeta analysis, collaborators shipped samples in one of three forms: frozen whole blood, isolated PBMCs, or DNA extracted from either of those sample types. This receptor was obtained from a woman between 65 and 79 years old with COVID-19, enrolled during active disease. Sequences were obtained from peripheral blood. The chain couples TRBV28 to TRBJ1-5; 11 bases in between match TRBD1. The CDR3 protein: CASSPQGQGARSSNQPQHF. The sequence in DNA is TGTGCCAGCAGTCCGCAAGGACAGGGGGCACGGTCCAGCAATCAGCCCCAGCATTTT.